A selection of T cell receptor beta chains follows, all from one sample in a study of T cells in Graves' hyperthyroidism and ophthalmopathy. Each CDR3 protein gets one entry after TCRdb re-called the multiplex PCR reads with MiXCR. Of under 250,000 distinct CDR3 sequences listed, over 20% were seen once; the top ten hold 35%. Specimen: blood. Every receptor here comes from a woman aged 40 to 50 with Graves' ophthalmopathy. Both conserved end residues are part of each CDR3. D genes are given only for firm matches. Size is stated for part of the rows, as once, few or many counts, or as a class when the clone is expanded.

TRBJ2-2 TRBV10-1 many TRBD2 CASSAPGTSGTNTGELFF TGCGCCAGCAGTGCCCCTGGGACTAGCGGGACGAACACCGGGGAGCTGTTTTTT
TRBJ2-7 TRBV3-1 many . CASSQDGSSYEQYF TGTGCCAGCAGCCAAGACGGGAGCTCCTACGAGCAGTACTTC
TRBJ2-2 TRBV7-2 . . CASSLGRSSFGELFF TGTGCCAGCAGCTTAGGGCGGAGTAGCTTCGGGGAGCTGTTTTTT
TRBJ2-5 TRBV2 many . CASSEALGIQETQYF TGTGCCAGCAGTGAAGCGCTGGGCATCCAAGAGACCCAGTACTTC
TRBJ2-2 TRBV7-6 many . CASSLALGTNTGELFF TGTGCCAGCAGCTTAGCGTTAGGAACGAACACCGGGGAGCTGTTTTTT
TRBJ2-5 TRBV6-5 . TRBD2 CASSYGTSGPGETQYF TGTGCCAGCAGTTACGGGACTAGCGGACCAGGGGAGACCCAGTACTTC
TRBJ1-5 TRBV6-5 . TRBD1 CASSSSSGGVSNQPQHF TGTGCCAGCAGTTCCTCCTCAGGGGGGGTCAGCAATCAGCCCCAGCATTTT
TRBJ2-2 TRBV7-9 many . CASSLGGTDPGELFF TGTGCCAGCAGCTTAGGGGGGACTGATCCCGGGGAGCTGTTTTTT
TRBJ2-3 TRBV15 many TRBD1 CATSRRQGGTDTQYF TGTGCCACCAGCAGACGACAGGGTGGCACAGATACGCAGTATTTT
TRBJ2-2 TRBV2 many . CASSARGHPGELFF TGTGCCAGCAGTGCTCGGGGGCACCCCGGGGAGCTGTTTTTT
TRBJ2-2 TRBV9 many . CASSPFGGQGTGELFF TGTGCCAGCAGCCCCTTTGGGGGGCAAGGAACCGGGGAGCTGTTTTTT
TRBJ2-2 TRBV30 many TRBD1 CAWALGTGNTGELFF TGTGCCTGGGCCCTCGGGACAGGGAACACCGGGGAGCTGTTTTTT
TRBJ2-7 TRBV28 many . CASSSAPHYEQYF TGTGCCAGCAGTTCCGCGCCACACTACGAGCAGTACTTC
TRBJ2-2 TRBV24-1 many TRBD2 CATSDRLAGDNTGELFF TGTGCCACCAGTGATAGACTAGCGGGAGATAACACCGGGGAGCTGTTTTTT
TRBJ1-2 TRBV25-1 . . CASSQNDKTVTYGYTF TGTGCCAGCAGCCAAAACGATAAGACAGTTACCTATGGCTACACCTTC
TRBJ1-5 TRBV6-1 . TRBD1 CASRETARGDQPQHF TGTGCCAGCAGAGAGACAGCCAGGGGGGATCAGCCCCAGCATTTT
TRBJ1-5 TRBV7-9 . TRBD1 CASSLGARGDQHF TGTGCCAGCAGCTTAGGGGCCAGGGGGGACCAGCATTTT